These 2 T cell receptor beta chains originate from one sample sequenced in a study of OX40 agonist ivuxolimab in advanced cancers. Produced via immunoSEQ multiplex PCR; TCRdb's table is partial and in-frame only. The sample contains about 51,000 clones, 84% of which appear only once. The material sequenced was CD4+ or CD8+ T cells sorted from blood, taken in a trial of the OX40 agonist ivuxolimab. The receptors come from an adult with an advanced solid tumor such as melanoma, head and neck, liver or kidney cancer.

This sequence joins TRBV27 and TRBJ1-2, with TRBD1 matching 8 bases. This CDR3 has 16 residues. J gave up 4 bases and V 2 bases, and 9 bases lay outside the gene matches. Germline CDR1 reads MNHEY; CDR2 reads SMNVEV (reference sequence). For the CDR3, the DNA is TGTGCCAGCAGTTTAACCCGGACAGGGCAGGCCTATGGCTACACCTTC. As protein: CASSLTRTGQAYGYTF.

The CDR3 loop reads CASNKQGMNTEAFF. In DNA, the CDR3 is TGTGCCAGCAACAAACAGGGAATGAACACTGAAGCTTTCTTT. The chain employs TRBV27 and TRBJ1-1, with a tentative D call TRBD1 (6 bases). The germline V and J ends were trimmed by 7 bases and 0 bases, with 12 bases remaining between them. Germline V gene data show CDR1 as MNHEY and CDR2 as SMNVEV (reference sequence). The CDR3 runs 14 residues.